Included here is one TCR beta chain sequence, with context. This entry is derived from a study of T cell changes during pregnancy in multiple sclerosis. The protocol was immunoSEQ multiplex PCR, while the TCRdb copy is restricted to in-frame clones and leaves out a portion. The table lists 95,000 to 110,000 clones, roughly nine tenths of them singletons. The sequenced sample was peripheral blood, obtained after pregnancy. The sequence came from a female donor with multiple sclerosis, enrolled in a pregnancy study.

The DNA for the CDR3 is TGTGCCAGCAACTCACCCGGAGAGATTTATAGCAATCAGCCCCAGCATTTT. It translates to CASNSPGEIYSNQPQHF. The genes are TRBV28 and TRBJ1-5; D unresolved. The CDR3 is 17 residues long. Trimming took 7 bases from V and 0 from J, leaving 19 bases between them. Per germline, CDR1 MDHEN and CDR2 SYDVKM.